Listed below are T cell receptor beta chains from one sample, sequenced in a study of cytomegalovirus exposure and HLA in healthy donors. Measured with immunoSEQ multiplex PCR; TCRdb has only the in-frame clones, and not every one. This repertoire shows over 150,000 clones, 65% to 85% found once; its top ten account for less than 2.5%. Sample: PBMCs. Every receptor here comes from a male donor in good health and CMV-seronegative. CDR3s leave out the opening cysteine and the closing phenylalanine or tryptophan. Fields, in order: J gene, V gene, CDR3 length, CDR3 protein.

TRBJ1-2 | TRBV27 | 13 | ASSLGTGDYYGYT
TRBJ2-7 | TRBV2 | 12 | ASSEHLGPYEQY
TRBJ2-3 | TRBV7-8 | 13 | ASSLRDFFPDTQY
TRBJ1-3 | TRBV19 | 13 | ASSTQVDSGNTIY
TRBJ1-2 | TRBV15 | 10 | ATSGGSYGYT
TRBJ2-3 | TRBV5-6 | 13 | ASSTPGLAADTQY
TRBJ1-5 | TRBV30 | 13 | AWSTGSPSNQPQH
TRBJ1-5 | TRBV19 | 11 | ASSIDRGQPQH
TRBJ1-3 | TRBV7-9 | 11 | ASSLSSGNTIY
TRBJ2-3 | TRBV2 | 12 | ASKAGVGTDTQY
TRBJ2-1 | TRBV21-1 | 14 | ASSKWGTSGDNEQF
TRBJ2-1 | TRBV15 | 17 | ATSRVRADPVGSADEQF
TRBJ1-1 | TRBV4-2 | 13 | ASSQGDRGETEAF
TRBJ2-7 | TRBV19 | 11 | ASSTGTPYEQY
TRBJ1-2 | TRBV25-1 | 12 | ASSIRAHNYGYT
TRBJ1-5 | TRBV7-2 | 15 | ASSPGIPSRVNQPQH
TRBJ2-7 | TRBV5-1 | 13 | ASSPERGQYYEQY
TRBJ2-1 | TRBV2 | 12 | ASNLTPRVSEQF
TRBJ1-1 | TRBV30 | 13 | AWSRWGGLNTEAF
TRBJ1-2 | TRBV10-3 | 14 | AITPDRAQMFYGYT
TRBJ2-3 | TRBV6-1 | 13 | ASSDIGALTDTQY
TRBJ1-1 | TRBV29-1 | 11 | SVTGPRGTEAF
TRBJ2-7 | TRBV7-2 | 13 | ASSHAGQGTYEQY
TRBJ2-7 | TRBV19 | 12 | ASSIGTGPYEQY
TRBJ2-5 | TRBV6-5 | 10 | ASSYFGETQY
TRBJ1-1 | TRBV19 | 12 | ASSPGTSNTEAF
TRBJ2-5 | TRBV11-2 | 13 | ASKRGSGGRETQY
TRBJ1-5 | TRBV6-5 | 14 | ASSSRRQEPNQPQH
TRBJ2-5 | TRBV7-9 | 12 | ASSTSAYQETQY
TRBJ2-3 | TRBV7-2 | 15 | ASSLVGGAGQGDTQY
TRBJ2-5 | TRBV27 | 13 | ASSPGDRGQETQY